Reported below is one T cell receptor beta chain. This clone was seen once. There is no known antigen for this receptor. No quality values exist for individual bases; no much larger clone is one base distant. The data belong to a study of blood T cell repertoires in COVID-19 (dated by TCRdb to the early 2020s). Some background on the complete study: Collaborator samples came from the United States, Italy and Spain and covered acute and convalescent phases of COVID-19. The material from the prospective study consisted of cDNA or gDNA derived from T cells, B-cell-depleted T cells, or PBMCs. Subjects who had been exposed to COVID-19, were actively infected with it, or had recovered from it provided the deeply sampled blood TCRbeta repertoires that made up the dataset. The repertoires were released in a freely available public database intended as a resource for research on the immune response to SARS-CoV-2. The samples were drawn from the first 160 participants of the ongoing ImmuneRACE study and from over 950 subjects provided by 6 global collaborators. The sample metadata nearly always contained a de-identified subject ID, COVID-19 status, age in years and sex. HLA class I and class II types, where available, came from metadata supplied by the sample provider rather than from assay-based typing. General findings and caveats noted by the study authors: How much clinical and demographic metadata was included differed by source and by participant, and the metadata was provided uncurated.

In Seattle, one collaborating source enrolled patients while the infection was active and tracked those patients longitudinally over the course of disease. The collaborating institutions used their own protocols to collect whole blood in K2EDTA tubes. For TCRbeta analysis, collaborators shipped samples in one of three forms: frozen whole blood, isolated PBMCs, or DNA extracted from either of those sample types. The immunoSEQ Assay, a bias-controlled multiplex PCR, was used to amplify TCRbeta CDR3 regions from genomic DNA. As for how the authors treated the data: The number of nucleated cells in each sample was estimated by amplification of reference gene primers within the assay. To quantify the absolute abundance of each unique TCRbeta CDR3 rearrangement, sequence reads were collapsed and filtered. For each sample, productive Simpson clonality was calculated as the square root of Simpson's diversity index over productive rearrangements. The source is immuneACCESS, and TCRdb retained only in-frame sequences with V and J called. Part of the clones is not carried over; for the studies checked, unresolved V genes explain less than half of this, and the remainder is unexplained. V and J calls and clone size are copied from that table; D and trimming were computed from the DNA. Across this sample there are some 270,000 clones, with over 75% seen only once. The top ten hold 0.87% of the sample.

The sequence came from a human donor with COVID-19, enrolled during active disease. The donor label of this sample is uncertain. The specimen sequenced was peripheral blood.

The DNA sequence is as follows: TGTGCCAGCAGCTTTGGCCCGGGGGGAGAGACCCAGTACTTC. Translation gives CASSFGPGGETQYF. Rearrangement joined TRBV11-2 to TRBJ2-5; 7 bases in between match TRBD2. V is trimmed back by 3 bases and J by 4 bases, and the junction contains 5 bases that no gene match accounts for. Measured from the cysteine to the phenylalanine, the CDR3 is 14 residues long. Of the read, only the CDR3 DNA is kept; its 42 bases are in frame from base 1. CDR1 and CDR2, looked up from the germline V gene, are SGHAT and FQNNGV.